This TCR beta chain comes out of a study of blood T cell repertoires in COVID-19. About the research overall: Specimens from acute and convalescent COVID-19 originated in the United States, Italy and Spain. PBMCs, B-cell-depleted T cells, or T cells were the source of the cDNA or gDNA that made up the material.

Per the authors' pipeline: Counts of nucleated cells, estimated from reference gene primer amplification, were obtained. Method: immunoSEQ multiplex PCR; TCRdb's copy keeps in-frame clones and lacks some. Clone size and the V and J calls come from that table; the DNA yielded D and trimming. Among 15,000 to 20,000 clones, over 80% were seen once, and the ten largest hold under 4%. There are 16 residues in the CDR3. With V trimmed by 4 bases and J by 4 bases, 12 bases remained unmatched. Germline V gene data show CDR1 as SGHKS and CDR2 as YYEKEE (reference sequence). Sequencing used peripheral blood. The sequence was collected from a human donor in a cohort sampled during active COVID-19. The chain recombines TRBV5-5 with TRBJ1-1, with TRBD1 matching over 8 bases. The CDR3 sequence is CASSLGQEMGSTEAFF. CDR3 in DNA: TGTGCCAGCAGCCTGGGACAGGAGATGGGATCCACTGAAGCTTTCTTT.